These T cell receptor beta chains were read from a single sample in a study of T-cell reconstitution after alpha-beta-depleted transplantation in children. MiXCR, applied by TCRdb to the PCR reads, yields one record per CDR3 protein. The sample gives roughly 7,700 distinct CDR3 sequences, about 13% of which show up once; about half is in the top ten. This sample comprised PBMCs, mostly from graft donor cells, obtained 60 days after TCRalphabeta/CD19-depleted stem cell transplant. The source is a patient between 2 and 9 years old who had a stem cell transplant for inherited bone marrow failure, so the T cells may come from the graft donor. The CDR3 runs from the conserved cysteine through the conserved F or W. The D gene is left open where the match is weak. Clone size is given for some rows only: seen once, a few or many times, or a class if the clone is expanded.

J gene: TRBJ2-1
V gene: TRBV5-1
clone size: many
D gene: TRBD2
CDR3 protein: CASSLVLAGDNEQFF
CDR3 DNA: TGCGCCAGCAGCTTGGTACTAGCGGGCGACAATGAGCAGTTCTTC

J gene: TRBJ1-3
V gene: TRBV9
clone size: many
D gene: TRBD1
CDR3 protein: CASSPTGGVGNTIYF
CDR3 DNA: TGTGCCAGCAGCCCAACAGGGGGCGTCGGAAACACCATATATTTT

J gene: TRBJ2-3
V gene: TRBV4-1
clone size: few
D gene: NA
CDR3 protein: CASSQQGLYVADTQYF
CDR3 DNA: TGCGCCAGCAGCCAGCAAGGCCTATATGTTGCAGATACGCAGTATTTT

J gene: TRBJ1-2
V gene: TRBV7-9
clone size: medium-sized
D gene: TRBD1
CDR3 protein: CASRMGQGDGYTF
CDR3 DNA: TGTGCCAGCAGAATGGGACAGGGGGACGGCTACACCTTC

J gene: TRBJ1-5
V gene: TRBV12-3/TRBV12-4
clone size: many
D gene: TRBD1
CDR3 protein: CASSLRGRLYQPQHF
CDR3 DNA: TGTGCCAGCAGTTTAAGGGGGCGTCTTTATCAGCCCCAGCATTTT

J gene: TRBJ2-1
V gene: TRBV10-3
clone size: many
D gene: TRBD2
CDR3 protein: CAISQQGLAGANEQFF
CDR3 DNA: TGTGCCATCAGTCAACAGGGACTAGCGGGAGCCAATGAGCAGTTCTTC

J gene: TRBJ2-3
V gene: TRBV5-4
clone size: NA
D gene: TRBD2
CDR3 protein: CAISFVLLAGTDTQYF
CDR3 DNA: TGTGCCATCAGCTTCGTGCTACTAGCGGGGACAGATACGCAGTATTTT

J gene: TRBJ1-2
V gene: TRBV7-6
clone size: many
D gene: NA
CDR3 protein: CASSPWRGDGYTF
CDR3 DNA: TGTGCCAGCAGCCCGTGGCGTGGGGATGGCTACACCTTC

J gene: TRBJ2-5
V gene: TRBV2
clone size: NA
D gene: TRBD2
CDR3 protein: CASSATSGGLKTQYF
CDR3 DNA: TGTGCCAGCAGCGCGACTAGCGGGGGGCTAAAGACCCAGTACTTC

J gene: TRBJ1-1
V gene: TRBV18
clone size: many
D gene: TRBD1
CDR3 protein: CASSLQGQGGTEAFF
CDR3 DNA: TGTGCCAGCTCACTTCAGGGACAGGGCGGCACTGAAGCTTTCTTT

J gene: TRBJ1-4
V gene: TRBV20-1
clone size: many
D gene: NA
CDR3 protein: CSQRATNEKLFF
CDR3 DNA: TGCAGTCAGAGGGCAACTAATGAAAAACTGTTTTTT

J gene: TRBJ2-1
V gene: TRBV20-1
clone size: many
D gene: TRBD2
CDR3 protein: CSATGLAAGWQFF
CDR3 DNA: TGCAGTGCTACGGGACTAGCGGCAGGGTGGCAGTTCTTC

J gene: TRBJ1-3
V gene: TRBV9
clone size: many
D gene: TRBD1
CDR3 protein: CASSVSMGTALGGNTIYF
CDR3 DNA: TGTGCCAGCAGCGTAAGCATGGGGACAGCTTTAGGCGGAAACACCATATATTTT

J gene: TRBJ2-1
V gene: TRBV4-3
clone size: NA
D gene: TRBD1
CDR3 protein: CASSQDLGTGFGNEQFF
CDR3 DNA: TGCGCCAGCAGCCAAGATCTCGGGACAGGGTTCGGCAATGAGCAGTTCTTC

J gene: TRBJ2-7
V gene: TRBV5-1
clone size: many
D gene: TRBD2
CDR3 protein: CASSLGDYDYEQYF
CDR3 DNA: TGCGCCAGCAGCTTGGGGGACTACGACTACGAGCAGTACTTC

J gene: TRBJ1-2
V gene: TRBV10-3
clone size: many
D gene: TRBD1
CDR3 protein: CAISEEGDRDYGYTF
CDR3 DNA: TGTGCCATCAGTGAGGAAGGTGACAGGGACTATGGCTACACCTTC

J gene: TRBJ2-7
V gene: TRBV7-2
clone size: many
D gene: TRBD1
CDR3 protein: CASSLEQGPYEQYF
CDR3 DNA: TGTGCCAGCAGCTTAGAACAGGGGCCCTACGAGCAGTACTTC

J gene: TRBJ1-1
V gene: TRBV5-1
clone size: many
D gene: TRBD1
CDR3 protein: CASSFRTNPQGIGAEAFF
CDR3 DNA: TGCGCCAGCAGTTTCCGAACAAATCCACAGGGGATCGGAGCTGAAGCTTTCTTT

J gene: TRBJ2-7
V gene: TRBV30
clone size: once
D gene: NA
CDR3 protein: CAWKKMGDPYEQYF
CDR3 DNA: TGTGCCTGGAAAAAAATGGGGGACCCTTACGAGCAGTACTTC

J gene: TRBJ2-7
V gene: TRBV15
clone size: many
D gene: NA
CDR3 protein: CATSRDGWPDDEQYF
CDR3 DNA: TGTGCCACCAGCAGAGATGGATGGCCAGACGACGAGCAGTACTTC

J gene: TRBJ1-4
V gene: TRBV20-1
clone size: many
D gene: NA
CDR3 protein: CSAKVPAGEKLFF
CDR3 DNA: TGCAGTGCAAAGGTGCCGGCAGGCGAAAAACTGTTTTTT

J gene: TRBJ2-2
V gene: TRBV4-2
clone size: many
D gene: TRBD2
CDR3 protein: CASSRGLAEERGNTGELFF
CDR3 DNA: TGTGCCAGCAGCCGAGGACTAGCGGAGGAGAGAGGGAACACCGGGGAGCTGTTTTTT

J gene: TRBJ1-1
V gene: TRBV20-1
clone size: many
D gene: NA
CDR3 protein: CSAQRTNTEAFF
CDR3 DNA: TGCAGTGCCCAACGTACGAACACTGAAGCTTTCTTT

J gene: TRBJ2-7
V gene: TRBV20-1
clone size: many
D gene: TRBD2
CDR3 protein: CSARGGVAGAGEQYF
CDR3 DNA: TGCAGTGCTAGAGGAGGAGTAGCGGGTGCGGGGGAGCAGTACTTC

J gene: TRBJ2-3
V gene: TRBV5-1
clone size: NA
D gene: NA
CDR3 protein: CASSRDPGTSRTDTQYF
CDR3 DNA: TGCGCCAGCAGCCGCGACCCGGGAACCTCACGCACAGATACGCAGTATTTT

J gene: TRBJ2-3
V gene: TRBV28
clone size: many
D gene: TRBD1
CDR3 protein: CASSPHRQGADTQYF
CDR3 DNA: TGTGCCAGCAGTCCCCACCGACAGGGGGCAGATACGCAGTATTTT

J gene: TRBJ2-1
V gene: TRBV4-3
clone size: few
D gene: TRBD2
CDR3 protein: CASSHIAGDGEQFF
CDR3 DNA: TGCGCCAGCAGCCATATAGCGGGAGACGGTGAGCAGTTCTTC

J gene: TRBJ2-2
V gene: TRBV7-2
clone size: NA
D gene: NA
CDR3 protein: CASSPRQSNTGELFF
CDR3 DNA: TGTGCCAGCAGCCCCCGGCAGTCGAACACCGGGGAGCTGTTTTTT

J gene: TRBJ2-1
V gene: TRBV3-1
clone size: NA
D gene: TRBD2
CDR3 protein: CASAQLAGEQFF
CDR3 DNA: TGTGCCAGCGCCCAACTAGCGGGAGAGCAGTTCTTC

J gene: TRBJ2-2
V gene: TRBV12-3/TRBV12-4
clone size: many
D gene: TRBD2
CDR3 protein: CASSSWERESGELFF
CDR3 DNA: TGTGCCAGCAGTTCTTGGGAGCGGGAGTCGGGGGAGCTGTTTTTT

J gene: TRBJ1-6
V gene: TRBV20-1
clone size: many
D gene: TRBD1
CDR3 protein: CSASDRGRNSPLHF
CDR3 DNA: TGCAGTGCTAGCGACAGGGGGCGTAATTCACCCCTCCACTTT

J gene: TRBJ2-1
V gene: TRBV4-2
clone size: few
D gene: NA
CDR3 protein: CASSPSRWSGERVKWYNNEQFF
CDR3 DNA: TGTGCCAGCAGCCCTTCGAGATGGTCGGGAGAGAGGGTGAAATGGTACAACAATGAGCAGTTCTTC

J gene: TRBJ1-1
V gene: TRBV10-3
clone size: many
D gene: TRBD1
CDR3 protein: CAISGRTDRGLNTEAFF
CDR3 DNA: TGTGCCATCAGTGGCCGGACCGACAGGGGCTTGAACACTGAAGCTTTCTTT

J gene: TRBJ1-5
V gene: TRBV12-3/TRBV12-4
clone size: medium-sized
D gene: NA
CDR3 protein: CASRNGRYSNQPQHF
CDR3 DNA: TGTGCCAGCAGAAATGGGAGATATAGCAATCAGCCCCAGCATTTT

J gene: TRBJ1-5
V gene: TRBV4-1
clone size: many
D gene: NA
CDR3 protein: CASSQDTAQPQHF
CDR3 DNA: TGCGCCAGCAGCCAAGATACGGCTCAGCCCCAGCATTTT

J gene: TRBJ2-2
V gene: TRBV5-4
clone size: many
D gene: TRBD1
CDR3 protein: CASSSQGANTGELFF
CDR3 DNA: TGTGCCAGCAGCTCACAGGGGGCGAACACCGGGGAGCTGTTTTTT

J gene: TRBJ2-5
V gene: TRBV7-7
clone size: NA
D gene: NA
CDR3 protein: CASSTVGPGETQYF
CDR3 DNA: TGTGCCAGCAGCACCGTGGGTCCAGGGGAGACCCAGTACTTC

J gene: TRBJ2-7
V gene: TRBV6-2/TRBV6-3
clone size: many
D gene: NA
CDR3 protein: CASSYSRGSYEQYF
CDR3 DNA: TGTGCCAGCAGTTACTCGCGGGGTTCCTACGAGCAGTACTTC

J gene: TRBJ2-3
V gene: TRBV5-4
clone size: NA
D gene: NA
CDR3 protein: CASSSTGFSQDTQYF
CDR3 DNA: TGTGCCAGCAGCTCTACAGGGTTCTCACAAGATACGCAGTATTTT